The 11 T cell receptor beta chains listed next were all sequenced from one sample in a study of blood T cell repertoires in COVID-19. Libraries were prepared by immunoSEQ multiplex PCR; TCRdb keeps only in-frame clonotypes and omits some of them. This sample has about 180,000 clones, with 80% to 90% found just once. The sequenced sample was peripheral blood. All receptors derive from an elderly woman with COVID-19, enrolled during active disease.

This clone showed up just once. The rearrangement joins TRBV11-3 to TRBJ1-1; D ambiguous. This CDR3 is 13 amino acids long. Trimming took 0 bases from V and 3 from J, leaving 5 bases between them. Germline V CDR1 and CDR2: SGHNT, YENEEA. The CDR3 DNA sequence: TGTGCCAGCAGCTTAGAGGGAGACACTGAAGCTTTCTTT. It yields the protein CASSLEGDTEAFF.

This CDR3 reads CASTFTSSYNEQFF. The CDR3 DNA reads TGTGCCAGCACCTTTACGAGCTCCTACAATGAGCAGTTCTTC. The genes are TRBV28 and TRBJ2-1; D unresolved. The germline V gene encodes CDR1 MDHEN and CDR2 SYDVKM. The V gene lost 7 bases and the J gene lost 0 bases, with 10 bases spanning the gap. CDR3 length equals 14 residues. The full variable domain, in which reference TRBV28 and TRBJ2-1 provide the parts outside the CDR3, is DVKVTQSSRYLVKRTGEKVFLECVQDMDHENMFWYRQDPGLGLRLIYFSYDVKMKEKGDIPEGYSVSREKKERFSLILESASTNQTSMYLCASTFTSSYNEQFFGPGTRLTVL.

The CDR3 DNA reads as TGTGCCAGTAGACCGGGACAGGGACCCTACGAGCAGTACTTC. It yields the protein CASRPGQGPYEQYF. This chain uses TRBV6-5 with TRBJ2-7; 9 nucleotides agree with TRBD1. From germline, CDR1 is MNHEY and CDR2 SVGAGI. The trim removed 9 bases at V and 2 bases at J, leaving 8 bases unmatched. This CDR3 region has 14 residues.

This clone occurred once. V is TRBV19 and J is TRBJ2-5, with no clear D. Between the trimmed V and J ends, which lost 6 bases and 4 bases, there was a span of 9 bases. The CDR3 is 12 amino acids. CDR1 and CDR2 from the germline V gene are LNHDA and SQIVND (reference sequence). Written as DNA, the CDR3 is TGTGCCAGTAGCGTGACGGGAGAGACCCAGTACTTC. Its protein product is CASSVTGETQYF.

This clone was observed at least ten times. This CDR3 is CASSVTSGDTDTQYF. As DNA, the CDR3 is TGCGCCAGCAGCGTGACTAGCGGGGACACAGATACGCAGTATTTT. The chain recombines TRBV5-1 with TRBJ2-3; TRBD2 agrees at 11 bases. Trimming cost V 4 bases and J 2 bases; bases outside gene matches: 3. This CDR3 spans 15 amino acids. CDR1 and CDR2 from the germline V gene are SGHRS and YFSETQ.

This clone was observed many times. The CDR3 region is CASSLIRGGLYGYTF. Written as DNA, the CDR3 is TGCGCCAGCAGTTTGATTCGCGGCGGCCTCTATGGCTACACCTTC. The chain has TRBV10-1 and TRBJ1-2; D remains unclear. The CDR3 totals 15 residues. V was trimmed by 5 bases and J by 4 bases, leaving 17 bases between them. Germline V gives CDR1 WNHNN, CDR2 SYGVQD (reference sequence).

The V gene is TRBV28, the J gene TRBJ2-5, with D maybe TRBD1 (6 bases). The V end was cut by 2 bases, the J end by 5 bases, with 21 bases between. Germline V CDR1 and CDR2: MDHEN, SYDVKM. The CDR3 totals 17 residues. CDR3 sequence: CASSLPGSADTGETQYF. The CDR3 DNA sequence: TGTGCCAGCAGTTTACCCGGGTCTGCCGATACAGGGGAGACCCAGTACTTC. Together with reference TRBV28 and TRBJ2-5, the CDR3 gives the full variable domain: DVKVTQSSRYLVKRTGEKVFLECVQDMDHENMFWYRQDPGLGLRLIYFSYDVKMKEKGDIPEGYSVSREKKERFSLILESASTNQTSMYLCASSLPGSADTGETQYFGPGTRLLVL.

DNA for the CDR3: TGTGCCAGTAGTGCGCGTTCCGGGACTAGCGGGATTTACGAGCAGTACTTC. Protein product: CASSARSGTSGIYEQYF. V gene TRBV19 combines with J gene TRBJ2-7; 13 bases fit TRBD2. Germline V gene lookup returns CDR1 LNHDA and CDR2 SQIVND (reference sequence). Trimming at V came to 5 bases and at J to 4 bases, leaving 11 bases not matched to a gene. The CDR3 is 17 residues long.

The genes are TRBV4-1 and TRBJ2-7; TRBD1 matches at 7 bases. Losses at the gene ends were 2 bases for V and 6 bases for J; bases not matched to a gene: 7. CDR3 length: 14 residues. Germline V CDR1 and CDR2: MGHRA, YSYEKL. The CDR3 DNA follows: TGCGCCAGCAGCCAACCACGACAGGGCCCCGAGCAGTACTTC. It is translated as CASSQPRQGPEQYF.

The chain employs TRBV18 and TRBJ2-7; D perhaps matches TRBD2 (6 bases). The ends were cut back, 5 bases at V and 7 bases at J, with 18 bases in the middle. Germline assignment: CDR1 KGHSH and CDR2 LQKENI. CDR3 size: 14 residues. The CDR3 sequence is CASSFDGPGGEQYF. The CDR3 nucleotides are TGTGCCAGCTCATTTGACGGACCCGGGGGAGAGCAGTACTTC.

A few counts support this clone. The chain combines TRBV7-9 with TRBJ1-2; 12 bases agree with TRBD1. Germline lookup yields CDR1 SEHNR and CDR2 FQNEAQ (reference sequence). The CDR3 contains 17 residues. V shed 4 bases and J 3 bases; nucleotides not matched to a gene: 9. The CDR3 nucleotides are TGTGCCAGCAGCTCATCGGGACAGGGGGCGCGAGACTATGGCTACACCTTC. This translates into CASSSSGQGARDYGYTF. Looking up the rest from reference TRBV7-9 and TRBJ1-2 gives the full variable domain: DTGVSQNPRHKITKRGQNVTFRCDPISEHNRLYWYRQTLGQGPEFLTYFQNEAQLEKSRLLSDRFSAERPKGSFSTLEIQRTEQGDSAMYLCASSSSGQGARDYGYTFGSGTRLTVV.